The 29 T cell receptor beta chains below come from one sample, sequenced in a study of T cell repertoires and HLA-DP antigens. Method: immunoSEQ multiplex PCR; TCRdb's copy keeps in-frame clones and lacks some. The sample records fewer than 95,000 clones, 86% being singletons. These TCRs are of unknown antigen specificity. Material: CD4+ T cells from PBMCs. Receptors originate from a man between 50 and 59 years old in good health and CMV-seronegative.

The chain joins TRBV19 to TRBJ2-6, with TRBD1 as a possible D gene (6 bases). Trimming pared 4 bases from V and 0 bases from J, leaving 16 bases between. The germline CDR1 and CDR2 sequences are LNHDA and SQIVND (reference sequence). The CDR3 length is 18 residues. The CDR3 loop is CASSSQDRRSSGANVLTF. CDR3 DNA sequence: TGTGCCAGTAGTAGCCAGGACAGACGGAGCTCTGGGGCCAACGTCCTGACTTTC.

Here the CDR3 DNA reads TGTGCCAGCAGCTTGGAAGGGGGCCGCACCCGTCCCTACGAGCAGTACTTC. It encodes CASSLEGGRTRPYEQYF. The chain combines TRBV5-6 with TRBJ2-7, with TRBD1 matching over 7 bases. This CDR3 region has 17 residues. Germline V CDR1 and CDR2: SGHDT, YYEEEE. The V and J ends lost 0 bases and 2 bases, in that order; junction bases with no gene match: 11.

The rearrangement uses TRBV19 and TRBJ1-6, with no clear D. V dropped 4 bases and J dropped 10 bases, with 14 bases sitting between them. CDR1 is LNHDA and CDR2 is SQIVND in the germline V gene (reference sequence). The CDR3 totals 14 residues. CDR3 residues: CASSRQPSKSPLHF. CDR3 nucleotides: TGTGCCAGTAGTAGGCAGCCGTCTAAATCACCCCTCCACTTT.

The chain has TRBV28 and TRBJ1-2; D perhaps matches TRBD1 (6 bases). Germline V CDR1 and CDR2: MDHEN, SYDVKM. Trimming cost V 2 bases and J 6 bases, with 10 bases left between them. The CDR3 totals 13 residues. Here the CDR3 DNA reads TGTGCCAGCAGTTTACGGGGGCTGGATGGCTACACCTTC. Translated: CASSLRGLDGYTF.

This clone appeared once. The chain couples TRBV27 to TRBJ1-1; no clear D. This CDR3 region has 15 residues. Germline V CDR1 and CDR2: MNHEY, SMNVEV (reference sequence). V was clipped by 5 bases and J by 7 bases, with 20 bases between them. The CDR3 spells CASSRGGSGSNEAFF. The CDR3 DNA sequence: TGTGCCAGCAGTCGGGGTGGGTCGGGGAGCAATGAAGCTTTCTTT.

This clone was observed a handful of times. The CDR3 sequence: CSVEQQQETQYF. CDR3 coding DNA: TGCAGCGTTGAACAGCAGCAAGAGACCCAGTACTTC. This rearrangement joins TRBV29-1 to TRBJ2-5, with D uncertain. Trimming stripped 2 bases from V and 2 bases from J, with 6 bases between. CDR1 and CDR2 (germline): SQVTM, ANQGSEA. The CDR3 extends over 12 amino acids.

V gene TRBV11-2 combines with J gene TRBJ1-1, with a tentative D call TRBD1 (5 bases). Germline lookup yields CDR1 SGHAT and CDR2 FQNNGV. The CDR3 runs to 15 residues. Between the trimmed V and J ends, which lost 1 base and 1 base, there was a span of 10 bases. The CDR3 nucleotides read TGTGCCAGCAGCTTAGGGTTGGGGGGGAACACTGAAGCTTTCTTT. This sequence encodes CASSLGLGGNTEAFF.

In its sample, this clone was seen once. The rearrangement uses TRBV28 and TRBJ1-2; 9 bases are a match to TRBD1. Germline V CDR1 and CDR2: MDHEN, SYDVKM. The CDR3 has 15 amino acids. The V and J ends lost 6 bases and 2 bases, in that order; junction bases with no gene match: 7. CDR3 bases: TGTGCCAGCAGCGTCACAGGGGGCGTAAACTATGGCTACACCTTC. Amino acids: CASSVTGGVNYGYTF.

The chain couples TRBV28 to TRBJ1-2; a weak D match, TRBD1 (5 bases). Per germline, CDR1 MDHEN and CDR2 SYDVKM. V dropped 5 bases and J dropped 6 bases, with 22 bases sitting between them. The CDR3 sequence is 16 residues long. CDR3 nucleotide sequence: TGTGCCAGCAGTACCCCCCCAGGGATAGCAGTACATGGCTACACCTTC. This codes for CASSTPPGIAVHGYTF.

This chain uses TRBV14 with TRBJ2-7, with D tentatively TRBD1 or TRBD2 (6 bases each). The CDR3 spans 14 residues. Trimming took off 6 bases at V and 3 bases at J, with 15 bases between the two ends. Germline values: CDR1 SGHDN, CDR2 FVKESK. CDR3 region: CASREGGRGYEQYF. The CDR3 DNA sequence: TGTGCCAGCAGAGAGGGGGGCCGAGGCTACGAGCAGTACTTC.

This chain joins TRBV5-1 and TRBJ2-5; TRBD2 is a possible D gene (5 bases). Trimming took 4 bases from V and 3 from J, leaving 10 bases between them. Germline CDR1 reads SGHRS; CDR2 reads YFSETQ. The CDR3 has 13 residues. Here the CDR3 DNA reads TGCGCCAGCAGCCCGGGGTTCGAAGAGACCCAGTACTTC. Translated: CASSPGFEETQYF.

The chain employs TRBV6-1 and TRBJ1-1; no firm D call. The V end was cut by 0 bases, the J end by 1 base, with 6 bases between. CDR1 and CDR2 from the germline V gene are MNHNS and SASEGT. The CDR3 runs to 14 residues. The CDR3 region is CASSEAWRNTEAFF. In DNA form, the CDR3 reads TGTGCCAGCAGTGAAGCGTGGAGGAACACTGAAGCTTTCTTT.

CDR3 in amino acids: CASRPGWDAEAFF. CDR3 bases: TGTGCCTCCCGACCAGGGTGGGACGCTGAAGCTTTCTTT. The V gene is TRBV19, the J gene TRBJ1-1; possible D gene TRBD1, 5 bases. The CDR3 contains 13 residues. Germline V gene data show CDR1 as LNHDA and CDR2 as SQIVND (reference sequence). V was trimmed by 11 bases and J by 6 bases, leaving 19 bases between them.

The V and J genes are TRBV6-6 and TRBJ2-5, with D perhaps matching TRBD2 (6 bases). The V gene's germline CDR1 is MNHNY and CDR2 SVGAGI (reference sequence). Deletions cut 4 bases from V and 2 bases from J, with 14 bases between. The CDR3 contains 15 residues. The CDR3 loop is CASSSLGGAQETQYF. Here the CDR3 DNA reads TGTGCCAGCAGTTCACTCGGCGGGGCTCAAGAGACCCAGTACTTC.

The chain links TRBV19 to TRBJ2-1, with TRBD2 identical over 11 bases. CDR3 length: 16 amino acids. The germline gives CDR1 LNHDA, CDR2 SQIVND (reference sequence). Unmatched junction bases numbered 8, after V lost 4 bases and J lost 6 bases. The DNA of the CDR3 is TGTGCCAGTAGTACCCGACCGGGACTAGCGGCCAATGAGCAGTTCTTC. As protein: CASSTRPGLAANEQFF.

This clone showed up just once. V is TRBV19 and J is TRBJ1-2, with D tentatively TRBD1 (5 bases). This CDR3 is 13 amino acids long. Germline V gives CDR1 LNHDA, CDR2 SQIVND (reference sequence). V was cut by 4 bases and J by 8 bases, with 14 bases left in between. The CDR3 region has the DNA TGTGCCAGTAGTACCGGGACGGAGGGGGGCTACACCTTC. It codes for CASSTGTEGGYTF.

This sequence joins TRBV4-3 and TRBJ1-2; D possibly corresponds to TRBD1 (5 bases). CDR1 and CDR2 from the germline V gene are LGHNA and YSLEER. V was trimmed by 0 bases and J by 2 bases, leaving 10 bases between them. The CDR3 covers 15 residues. CDR3 in DNA: TGCGCCAGCAGCCAAGATACGCAGGGAAACTATGGCTACACCTTC. Protein sequence: CASSQDTQGNYGYTF.

The V gene is TRBV5-1, the J gene TRBJ1-1, with no clear D. V gave up 4 bases and J gave up 1 base, with 8 bases separating them. The CDR3 is 13 amino acids. Germline CDR1 SGHRS, CDR2 YFSETQ. CDR3 in amino acids: CASSNPENTEAFF. DNA of the CDR3: TGCGCCAGCAGCAACCCGGAGAACACTGAAGCTTTCTTT.

This clone was seen just once. V gene TRBV7-2 combines with J gene TRBJ2-5; 9 bases align to TRBD1. This CDR3 is built from 14 residues. With 4 bases clipped from V and 5 bases from J, the junction kept 5 bases outside the gene matches. Germline lookup yields CDR1 SGHTA and CDR2 FQGNSA. The CDR3 DNA reads as TGTGCCAGCAGCTCGGACAGGGGATCGGAGACCCAGTACTTC. This encodes CASSSDRGSETQYF.

This chain connects TRBV29-1 to TRBJ2-7, with D uncertain. There are 13 residues in the CDR3. V lost 2 bases and J lost 0, with 8 bases in between. CDR1 and CDR2 from the germline V gene are SQVTM and ANQGSEA. CDR3 amino acids: CSVESGNSYEQYF. DNA of the CDR3: TGCAGCGTTGAAAGTGGAAACTCCTACGAGCAGTACTTC.

As concerns this clone: The same CDR3 is also encoded by other DNA sequences in this sample. The rearrangement joins TRBV4-3 to TRBJ2-7, with 9 nucleotides matching TRBD2. Looked up from germline, CDR1 is LGHNA and CDR2 is YSLEER. The junction had 6 bases not matched to a gene; V was cut back by 5 bases and J by 4 bases. The CDR3 runs to 14 residues. Here the CDR3 DNA reads TGCGCCAGCAGCAGAGCGGGGGGCCGATACGAGCAGTACTTC. Protein product: CASSRAGGRYEQYF.

This chain uses TRBV10-2 with TRBJ2-7; 10 bases line up with TRBD2. Trimming removed 5 bases from V and 2 bases from J; junction bases left unmatched: 3. The CDR3 contains 14 residues. CDR1 WSHSY and CDR2 SAAADI come from the germline V gene. The CDR3 DNA reads as TGCGCCAGCAGTCCTACTAGCGGGGCCTACGAGCAGTACTTC. Its translation: CASSPTSGAYEQYF.

This chain connects TRBV7-6 to TRBJ1-3, with D possibly being TRBD1 (5 bases). CDR1 is SGHVS and CDR2 is FNYEAQ in the germline V gene. V lost 4 bases to trimming and J lost 0 bases, with 16 bases between them. This CDR3 is built from 17 residues. The CDR3 reads CASSSERGTSSGNTIYF. In DNA, the CDR3 is TGTGCCAGCAGCTCGGAGCGGGGGACCAGCTCTGGAAACACCATATATTTT.

The chain has TRBV27 and TRBJ2-7; D remains unclear. The length of the CDR3 is 13 residues. Germline lookup yields CDR1 MNHEY and CDR2 SMNVEV (reference sequence). The ends were cut back, 4 bases at V and 4 bases at J, with 11 bases in the middle. The CDR3 DNA follows: TGTGCCAGCAGTTCGAACCTTTGGTACGAGCAGTACTTC. Protein product: CASSSNLWYEQYF.

This clone came up a few times. The sample contains more than one DNA sequence encoding this CDR3. CDR3 DNA: TGTGCCAGCAGCTTGGTTGGCAGATCCTACGAGCAGTACTTC. Amino acids: CASSLVGRSYEQYF. V is TRBV5-5 and J is TRBJ2-7; D is unclear. CDR3 length equals 14 residues. CDR1 is SGHKS and CDR2 is YYEKEE in the germline V gene (reference sequence). With 0 bases removed from V and 1 base from J, the gap between germline ends came to 8 bases.

The V gene is TRBV5-1, the J gene TRBJ2-7; D unclear. V dropped 4 bases and J dropped 4 bases, with 15 bases sitting between them. This CDR3 contains 14 residues. CDR1 and CDR2 (germline): SGHRS, YFSETQ. CDR3 in amino acids: CASSPDTPVYEQYF. CDR3 nucleotides: TGCGCCAGCAGCCCCGATACCCCGGTATACGAGCAGTACTTC.

This chain connects TRBV11-2 to TRBJ2-7; the D is unclear. Germline V CDR1 and CDR2: SGHAT, FQNNGV. V was trimmed by 1 base and J by 3 bases, leaving 13 bases between them. This CDR3 has 15 amino acids. The CDR3 nucleotides are TGTGCCAGCAGCTTAGGGGCCTCAGGTGTCTACGAGCAGTACTTC. Protein product: CASSLGASGVYEQYF.

V usage is TRBV5-6 and J usage is TRBJ2-5; D possibly corresponds to TRBD1 (6 bases). The CDR3 has 15 residues. The ends were cut back, 0 bases at V and 9 bases at J, with 18 bases in the middle. Germline CDR1 is SGHDT and CDR2 is YYEEEE. The CDR3 DNA is TGTGCCAGCAGCTTGGAAGGTCAGGGGTCCGTGGCCCAGTACTTC. Its translation is CASSLEGQGSVAQYF.

This clone was picked up one time. The V and J genes are TRBV30 and TRBJ2-3, with D possibly matching TRBD2 (7 bases). V lost 5 bases and J lost 0, with 24 bases in between. Germline V lookup: CDR1 GTSNPN, CDR2 SVGIG (reference sequence). CDR3 length: 18 residues. The CDR3 loop is CAWALGGAASGSTDTQYF. CDR3 bases: TGTGCCTGGGCCTTAGGGGGGGCCGCGTCGGGTAGCACAGATACGCAGTATTTT. Looking up the rest from reference TRBV30 and TRBJ2-3 gives the full variable domain: SQTIHQWPATLVQPVGSPLSLECTVEGTSNPNLYWYRQAAGRGLQLLFYSVGIGQISSEVPQNLSASRPQDRQFILSSKKLLLSDSGFYLCAWALGGAASGSTDTQYFGPGTRLTVL.